This T cell receptor beta chain derives from a study of shared clonotypes between healthy human individuals. As for this clone: Its antigen is unknown.

Study-wide results and limits: Larger richness was generally estimated for naive than memory subsets.

Template for every sorted-subset replicate PCR totaled around 200 ng DNA, some 30,000 T cell genomes. Assay: immunoSEQ multiplex PCR; the TCRdb copy retains only in-frame clones and omits some. This sample yields about 1 million clones, of which roughly 75% are seen a single time; around 1.4% belongs to the top ten. The sample consisted of memory CD4+ T cells sorted from blood. Subset indicated: CD45RA-negative fraction. This receptor was taken from a young man in good health.

CDR3 residues: CASSAPRGTTNYGYTF. The CDR3, as DNA: TGTGCCAGCAGCGCGCCTAGAGGGACAACCAACTATGGCTACACCTTC. V and J are TRBV7-2 and TRBJ1-2, with D perhaps matching TRBD1 (6 bases). The CDR3 is 16 residues long. Germline values: CDR1 SGHTA, CDR2 FQGNSA. Trimming cost V 5 bases and J 2 bases, with 18 bases left between them. Complete variable domain (other parts from reference TRBV7-2 and TRBJ1-2): GAGVSQSPSNKVTEKGKDVELRCDPISGHTALYWYRQSLGQGLEFLIYFQGNSAPDKSGLPSDRFSAERTGGSVSTLTIQRTQQEDSAVYLCASSAPRGTTNYGYTFGSGTRLTVV.